The next 31 T cell receptor beta chains were all read from a single sample in a study of beta chain features in type 1 diabetes. TCRB transcripts that were expressed got sequenced, as all of the isolated RNA had been reverse transcribed. Clones were sequenced by immunoSEQ multiplex PCR, and TCRdb holds only the in-frame ones, with some missing. The table shows under 200,000 clones, with 10% occurring only once. The antigens for these receptors are not known. Study-wide points: A moderate, significant TCRB CDR3 shortening appeared in type 1 diabetes across four CD4+ subsets.

The sequencing input was central memory CD4+ T cells from blood. Receptors originate from a man aged 25-45 years with type 1 diabetes.

V gene TRBV4-3 combines with J gene TRBJ2-7, with 9 bases that match TRBD1. Germline CDR1 reads LGHNA; CDR2 reads YSLEER. V shed 3 bases, J shed 3 bases, and the junction held 9 bases outside the gene matches. CDR3 length: 16 residues. In nucleotides, the CDR3 is TGCGCCAGCAGCCAGGCCCTCGGGACAGGGCACTACGAGCAGTACTTC. This codes for CASSQALGTGHYEQYF.

This chain links TRBV4-2 with TRBJ2-3; 7 bases agree with TRBD1. The CDR3 covers 16 residues. The V gene end was trimmed by 4 bases and the J gene end by 0 bases; junction bases not matched to a gene: 7. The germline V gene encodes CDR1 LGHNA and CDR2 YNFKEQ. CDR3 amino acids: CASSPRDSPSTDTQYF. Written as DNA, the CDR3 is TGTGCCAGCAGCCCCCGGGACAGCCCTAGCACAGATACGCAGTATTTT.

A few counts support this clone. The J gene is TRBJ1-2, the V gene TRBV28; TRBD1 might be the D (6 bases). V dropped 8 bases and J dropped 5 bases, with 18 bases sitting between them. Germline V gene lookup returns CDR1 MDHEN and CDR2 SYDVKM. This CDR3 region has 14 residues. CDR3 sequence (DNA): TGTGCCAGCCTAGCCGGGACACACGCTTATGGCTACACCTTC. Encoded protein: CASLAGTHAYGYTF.

The V gene is TRBV11-2, the J gene TRBJ1-5; D not resolved. In germline, CDR1 is SGHAT, CDR2 FQNNGV. This CDR3 contains 12 residues. Trimming took 4 bases from V and 9 from J, leaving 10 bases between them. The CDR3 spells CASSYQRGPQHF. As DNA, the CDR3 is TGTGCCAGCAGCTATCAAAGAGGGCCCCAGCATTTT.

As concerns this clone: Distinct nucleotide sequences in the sample also encode this CDR3. This chain links TRBV7-3 with TRBJ2-5, with D hard to call. The V end lost 5 bases, the J end lost 1 base, and 8 bases lay between the germline ends. Germline CDR1 is SGHTA and CDR2 is FQGTGA. This CDR3 region has 13 residues. In DNA, the CDR3 is TGTGCCAGCAGCCCAAACTTCCAAGAGACCCAGTACTTC. It translates to CASSPNFQETQYF.

This clone has more than one count but fewer than ten. This chain links TRBV7-9 with TRBJ2-7; 10 bases fit TRBD2. With V trimmed by 5 bases and J by 6 bases, 7 bases remained unmatched. Germline V gives CDR1 SEHNR, CDR2 FQNEAQ (reference sequence). The CDR3 runs 14 residues. In DNA, the CDR3 is TGTGCCAGCAGCACTCGGACTAGCGGAACCGAGCAGTACTTC. Amino acid sequence: CASSTRTSGTEQYF.

CDR3 nucleotide sequence: TGTGCCATCAGTCACGACTCAGCACCCTACAATGAGCAGTTCTTC. Amino acid sequence: CAISHDSAPYNEQFF. The gene calls are TRBV10-3 and TRBJ2-1; D gene ambiguous. Trimming cost V 5 bases and J 2 bases, with 13 bases left between them. Germline CDR1 reads ENHRY; CDR2 reads SYGVKD. The CDR3 contains 15 residues.

This clone was recorded many times. The chain uses TRBV4-2 and TRBJ1-5; D not resolved. Looked up from germline, CDR1 is LGHNA and CDR2 is YNFKEQ. The CDR3 runs to 15 residues. V lost 0 bases and J lost 4, with 10 bases in between. Here the CDR3 DNA reads TGTGCCAGCAGCCAAGAGAGGGCAACTAATCAGCCCCAGCATTTT. Translated, it gives CASSQERATNQPQHF.

This clone was seen more than once but under ten times. V is TRBV5-6 and J is TRBJ2-1, with 9 positions matching TRBD2. CDR1 and CDR2 from the germline V gene are SGHDT and YYEEEE. With V trimmed by 4 bases and J by 4 bases, 18 bases remained unmatched. This CDR3 has 19 residues. The CDR3 DNA reads TGTGCCAGCAGCCTGGACGAAGTAGCGGGAGCTCCCCTATACAATGAGCAGTTCTTC. Amino acids: CASSLDEVAGAPLYNEQFF.

V gene TRBV19 combines with J gene TRBJ1-5, with 10 bases aligning to TRBD1. Germline-derived CDR1 and CDR2 are LNHDA and SQIVND (reference sequence). After removal of 9 bases from V and 0 bases from J, the junction contained 5 bases not matched to a gene. This CDR3 region has 15 residues. The CDR3 sequence: CASKDRGNSNQPQHF. As DNA, the CDR3 is TGTGCCAGCAAGGACAGGGGGAATAGCAATCAGCCCCAGCATTTT.

This clone showed up just a few times. The rearrangement uses TRBV4-1 and TRBJ2-7, with 10 bases aligning to TRBD1. In germline, CDR1 is MGHRA, CDR2 YSYEKL. V shed 3 bases and J 0 bases; nucleotides not matched to a gene: 2. This CDR3 is built from 15 residues. The CDR3 sequence is CASSHGDRGSYEQYF. DNA for the CDR3: TGCGCCAGCAGCCATGGGGACAGGGGCTCCTACGAGCAGTACTTC.

This clone has a handful of counts. V is TRBV7-9 and J is TRBJ1-5, with 7 positions matching TRBD1. The trim removed 6 bases at V and 10 bases at J, leaving 9 bases unmatched. Looked up from germline, CDR1 is SEHNR and CDR2 is FQNEAQ (reference sequence). This CDR3 has 13 residues. The CDR3 sequence: CASSPDREGPQHF. The DNA for the CDR3 is TGTGCCAGCAGTCCCGACAGGGAAGGTCCCCAGCATTTT.

The chain carries TRBV11-2 and TRBJ2-5, with 7 nucleotides matching TRBD1. The germline CDR1 and CDR2 sequences are SGHAT and FQNNGV. CDR3 length equals 13 residues. Trimming cost V 7 bases and J 0 bases; bases outside gene matches: 2. DNA of the CDR3: TGTGCCAGCATGGGACAGAACCAAGAGACCCAGTACTTC. Amino acids: CASMGQNQETQYF.

This clone has only a few counts. The rearrangement links TRBV2 to TRBJ2-1, with TRBD1 matching over 10 bases. From germline, CDR1 is SNHLY and CDR2 FYNNEI. The V and J ends lost 8 bases and 4 bases, in that order; junction bases with no gene match: 5. CDR3 length equals 14 residues. CDR3 in DNA: TGTGCCAGCTACCCGGGACAGGGGTACAATGAGCAGTTCTTC. Residues: CASYPGQGYNEQFF.

V gene TRBV18 combines with J gene TRBJ2-7; D may be TRBD1 (6 bases). Germline V gene lookup returns CDR1 KGHSH and CDR2 LQKENI. The CDR3 sequence is 14 residues long. V shed 3 bases and J shed 6 bases, with 15 bases lying between them. CDR3 region: CASSPAGVGREQYF. The DNA for the CDR3 is TGTGCCAGCTCACCCGCAGGGGTTGGGCGCGAGCAGTACTTC.

This clone was picked up a small number of times. The junction and the germline gene differ at one end; a read error may be behind it. This chain connects TRBV7-3 to TRBJ1-1; D gene ambiguous. The CDR3 sequence is 14 residues long. Germline values: CDR1 SGHTA, CDR2 FQGTGA. CDR3 amino acids: CASTLMRAGTEAFF. For the CDR3, the DNA is TGTGCCAGCACCTTAATGCGCGCGGGCACTGAAGCTTTCTTT.

The gene calls are TRBV5-6 and TRBJ1-2; unclear D gene. CDR1 and CDR2 from the germline V gene are SGHDT and YYEEEE. The length of the CDR3 is 13 residues. Trimming took 2 bases from V and 4 from J, leaving 9 bases between them. CDR3 in DNA: TGTGCCAGCAGCTTAACAGCAACCTATGGCTACACCTTC. Translation gives CASSLTATYGYTF.

The chain carries TRBV5-1 and TRBJ1-2; TRBD1 is a possible D gene (5 bases). The CDR3 is 13 amino acids. Germline V CDR1 and CDR2: SGHRS, YFSETQ. V lost 2 bases and J 8 bases, leaving 13 bases between the germline ends. This chain's CDR3 is CASSFESRAGYTF. In DNA form, the CDR3 reads TGCGCCAGCAGCTTCGAAAGCAGGGCAGGCTACACCTTC. The variable domain in full, completed from reference TRBV5-1 and TRBJ1-2, reads KAGVTQTPRYLIKTRGQQVTLSCSPISGHRSVSWYQQTPGQGLQFLFEYFSETQRNKGNFPGRFSGRQFSNSRSEMNVSTLELGDSALYLCASSFESRAGYTFGSGTRLTVV.

This clone was recorded a few times. This chain connects TRBV2 to TRBJ2-7; 11 nucleotides match TRBD2. After removal of 6 bases from V and 3 bases from J, the junction contained 7 bases not matched to a gene. The CDR3 consists of 15 residues. Per the germline V gene, CDR1 is SNHLY and CDR2 is FYNNEI. The CDR3 DNA follows: TGTGCCAGCAGGGCCCCGACTAGCGGGAACTACGAGCAGTACTTC. Amino acid sequence: CASRAPTSGNYEQYF.

This clone was observed a few times. Other DNA sequences in the sample encode the same CDR3. The CDR3 bases are TGTGCCAGCAGCTTGGGACTAGCGGGAGATACGCAGTATTTT. Protein sequence: CASSLGLAGDTQYF. The chain recombines TRBV7-2 with TRBJ2-3, with 12 bases aligning to TRBD2. J gave up 5 bases and V 3 bases, and 0 bases lay outside the gene matches. CDR3 size: 14 residues. CDR1 and CDR2 from the germline V gene are SGHTA and FQGNSA.

This sequence joins TRBV28 and TRBJ1-2, with 10 bases matching TRBD1. The CDR3 has 15 amino acids. The germline CDR1 and CDR2 sequences are MDHEN and SYDVKM. Trimming cost V 2 bases and J 5 bases; bases outside gene matches: 5. CDR3 residues: CASSLQPGQGYGYTF. The CDR3 region has the DNA TGTGCCAGCAGTTTACAGCCGGGACAGGGGTATGGCTACACCTTC.

This chain joins TRBV28 and TRBJ2-7; D may be TRBD1 (7 bases). Germline V gene lookup returns CDR1 MDHEN and CDR2 SYDVKM. This CDR3 contains 17 residues. Trimming removed 8 bases from V and 5 bases from J, with 28 bases in between. The DNA of the CDR3 is TGTGCCAGCGCCGAAAACCCTTTGGGACAGCGGAGGGACGAGCAGTACTTC. Translation gives CASAENPLGQRRDEQYF.

This chain connects TRBV9 to TRBJ1-1; D gene ambiguous. Trimming pared 3 bases from V and 0 bases from J, leaving 6 bases between. Germline CDR1 SGDLS, CDR2 YYNGEE. This CDR3 has 13 amino acids. Here the CDR3 reads CASSAQLNTEAFF. The CDR3, as DNA: TGTGCCAGCAGCGCACAGCTGAACACTGAAGCTTTCTTT.

The chain joins TRBV5-4 to TRBJ1-4; 9 nucleotides match TRBD1. The CDR3 is 15 amino acids. V was pared by 3 bases and J by 8 bases, with 8 bases of the junction left unmatched. CDR1 is SGHNT, CDR2 YYREEE, per germline (reference sequence). Here the CDR3 reads CASSSPGQGREKLFF. The CDR3 DNA sequence: TGTGCCAGCAGCTCCCCGGGACAGGGTCGGGAAAAACTGTTTTTT.

In nucleotides, the CDR3 is TGTGCCAGCAGCCCGACTAGCGGGACCTCCTACAATGAGCAGTTCTTC. It is translated as CASSPTSGTSYNEQFF. The V call is TRBV7-7, the J call TRBJ2-1, with TRBD2 identical over 11 bases. Trimming took 5 bases from V and 0 from J; bases not matched to a gene: 3. The CDR3 is 16 residues long. Germline V CDR1 and CDR2: SSHAT, FNYEAQ (reference sequence).

The chain recombines TRBV7-9 with TRBJ2-2, with D perhaps TRBD1 (5 bases). CDR3 length: 14 residues. Germline values: CDR1 SEHNR, CDR2 FQNEAQ (reference sequence). Trimming took 8 bases from V and 8 from J, leaving 18 bases between them. The CDR3 spells CASGAHRGDGELFF. The DNA for the CDR3 is TGTGCCAGCGGGGCCCACAGAGGTGATGGGGAGCTGTTTTTT.

The chain combines TRBV10-3 with TRBJ2-3; D is unclear. Germline loops: CDR1 ENHRY, CDR2 SYGVKD. Trimming removed 2 bases at V and 5 bases at J, with 2 bases between. The CDR3 runs to 11 residues. CDR3 region: CAISERDTQYF. Written as DNA, the CDR3 is TGTGCCATCAGTGAGCGAGATACGCAGTATTTT.

This clone was detected only a few times. The rearrangement links TRBV6-4 to TRBJ2-1, with 8 bases identical to TRBD2. The ends lost 5 bases at V and 4 bases at J; junction bases unmatched: 7. Germline assignment: CDR1 MRHNA and CDR2 SNTAGT. This CDR3 comprises 15 residues. CDR3 sequence: CASSPSAGGYNEQFF. The CDR3 DNA is TGTGCCAGCAGTCCTTCCGCGGGAGGATACAATGAGCAGTTCTTC.

In its sample, this clone was seen a few times. The rearrangement uses TRBV5-4 and TRBJ2-5; 15 bases agree with TRBD2. J lost 5 bases, V lost 2 bases, and 4 bases had no gene match. This CDR3 spans 16 amino acids. Germline-derived CDR1 and CDR2 are SGHNT and YYREEE (reference sequence). The CDR3 region has the DNA TGTGCCAGCAGCTTCCCTGGACTAGCGGGAGGGGAGACCCAGTACTTC. This translates into CASSFPGLAGGETQYF. Based on the CDR3 plus reference TRBV5-4 and TRBJ2-5, the full variable domain is ETGVTQSPTHLIKTRGQQVTLRCSSQSGHNTVSWYQQALGQGPQFIFQYYREEENGRGNFPPRFSGLQFPNYSSELNVNALELDDSALYLCASSFPGLAGGETQYFGPGTRLLVL.

The chain joins TRBV13 to TRBJ1-1, with 9 nucleotides matching TRBD1. The CDR3 spans 14 residues. The germline CDR1 and CDR2 sequences are PRHDT and FYEKMQ (reference sequence). V dropped 0 bases and J dropped 5; count of bases not matched to a gene: 1. The CDR3 DNA sequence: TGTGCCAGCAGCTTAGGGGACAGGGGAACTGAAGCTTTCTTT. Its protein product is CASSLGDRGTEAFF. Variable domain in full (rest from reference TRBV13 and TRBJ1-1): AAGVIQSPRHLIKEKRETATLKCYPIPRHDTVYWYQQGPGQDPQFLISFYEKMQSDKGSIPDRFSAQQFSDYHSELNMSSLELGDSALYFCASSLGDRGTEAFFGQGTRLTVV.

The chain is built from TRBV4-3 and TRBJ2-1, with 8 bases aligning to TRBD2. The V and J ends lost 1 base and 8 bases, in that order; junction bases with no gene match: 10. The CDR3 runs 16 residues. Per the germline V gene, CDR1 is LGHNA and CDR2 is YSLEER. CDR3 bases: TGCGCCAGCAGCCAAGGTACAACGGGAGGGTACGATGAGCAGTTCTTC. This codes for CASSQGTTGGYDEQFF.